A single sample gave rise to the 25 T cell receptor beta chains below, sequenced in a study of blood T cell repertoires in COVID-19. Here immunoSEQ multiplex PCR was the method, and the copy in TCRdb shows in-frame clones only, minus some. In the table there are 250,000 to 300,000 clones, 70% to 90% of which are singletons. The sample consisted of peripheral blood. The receptor source for this set is a woman in her 70s with COVID-19, enrolled during active disease.

The chain has TRBV24-1 and TRBJ2-3; perhaps TRBD1 as D (6 bases). Germline V gene data show CDR1 as KGHDR and CDR2 as SFDVKD. This CDR3 is built from 14 residues. Trimming took 6 bases from V and 7 from J, leaving 16 bases between them. The CDR3 loop is CATSPRGVSHTQYF. The CDR3 coding sequence is TGTGCCACCAGTCCCAGGGGTGTCTCACATACGCAGTATTTT.

The chain uses TRBV7-9 and TRBJ2-7, with TRBD2 matching 8 bases. With V trimmed by 5 bases and J by 6 bases, 9 bases remained unmatched. The CDR3 loop spans 14 amino acids. Germline CDR1 reads SEHNR; CDR2 reads FQNEAQ (reference sequence). The CDR3 bases are TGTGCCAGCAGCGCGGGGGGAGCGCTTGGCGAGCAGTACTTC. This translates into CASSAGGALGEQYF.

The V call is TRBV27, the J call TRBJ1-2, with TRBD1 matching 8 bases. The CDR3 is made up of 15 amino acids. CDR1 and CDR2 from the germline V gene are MNHEY and SMNVEV (reference sequence). The J segment lost 3 bases and the V segment lost 0 bases, leaving 3 bases of the junction unmatched. As DNA, the CDR3 is TGTGCCAGCAGTTTATCCCGACAGGGGTACTATGGCTACACCTTC. This encodes CASSLSRQGYYGYTF.

The chain combines TRBV2 with TRBJ1-1; 9 bases are a match to TRBD1. The CDR3 has 14 residues. V shed 10 bases, J shed 5 bases, and the junction held 11 bases outside the gene matches. Germline V gives CDR1 SNHLY, CDR2 FYNNEI. In DNA form, the CDR3 reads TGTGCCACATTAACAGGACAGGGGTGGACTGAAGCTTTCTTT. Protein product: CATLTGQGWTEAFF.

This clone was found a few times. The J gene is TRBJ1-1, the V gene TRBV6-7; D possibly corresponds to TRBD1 (5 bases). TRBV6-7 has ORF status, its function being uncertain. V lost 4 bases, J lost 6 bases, and 15 bases lay in between. This CDR3 is built from 14 residues. The CDR3 nucleotides are TGTGCCAGCAGTTCTGAGGGGCGCGGGGCTGAAGCTTTCTTT. As protein: CASSSEGRGAEAFF.

The chain carries TRBV6-2 or TRBV6-3 and TRBJ1-3; D perhaps matches TRBD1 (6 bases). Germline lookup yields CDR1 MNHEY and CDR2 SVGEGT. Trimming took 0 bases from V and 4 from J, leaving 10 bases between them. This CDR3 has 15 residues. The CDR3 reads CASSYSGARGNTIYF. The CDR3 DNA sequence: TGTGCCAGCAGTTACTCGGGGGCGCGAGGAAACACCATATATTTT.

The V call is TRBV7-2, the J call TRBJ1-3, with 9 positions matching TRBD1. The CDR3 has 15 amino acids. Germline CDR1 and CDR2: SGHTA and FQGNSA. V was clipped by 4 bases and J by 4 bases; unmatched bases: 5. The CDR3 DNA reads as TGTGCCAGCAGCTCACTCGACAGGGGGGGAAACACCATATATTTT. Protein: CASSSLDRGGNTIYF.

This clone is a singleton in its sample. The chain joins TRBV6-1 to TRBJ1-6; possibly TRBD1 for D (5 bases). CDR1 is MNHNS and CDR2 is SASEGT in the germline V gene. The CDR3 consists of 14 residues. Trimming removed 8 bases from V and 8 bases from J, with 16 bases in between. The chain's CDR3 is CASHITGFDSPLHF. CDR3 coding DNA: TGTGCCAGCCACATTACAGGTTTCGATTCACCCCTCCACTTT.

In its sample, this clone was seen once. The genes are TRBV2 and TRBJ1-1; 8 nucleotides align to TRBD1. This CDR3 contains 18 residues. Trimming removed 4 bases from V and 0 bases from J; junction bases left unmatched: 13. The germline CDR1 and CDR2 sequences are SNHLY and FYNNEI. The CDR3 here is CASSVGDRGWRMNTEAFF. The CDR3 DNA follows: TGTGCCAGCAGTGTGGGAGACAGGGGATGGAGGATGAACACTGAAGCTTTCTTT.

This sequence joins TRBV13 and TRBJ2-3; 10 positions match TRBD2. Looked up from germline, CDR1 is PRHDT and CDR2 is FYEKMQ (reference sequence). V shed 2 bases, J shed 8 bases, and the junction held 10 bases outside the gene matches. This CDR3 region has 16 residues. CDR3 residues: CASSLSKLAGRGTQYF. In DNA form, the CDR3 reads TGTGCCAGCAGCTTAAGCAAACTAGCGGGGAGGGGTACGCAGTATTTT.

V and J are TRBV29-1 and TRBJ1-2; a possible D gene is TRBD1 (5 bases). The germline V gene has CDR1 SQVTM and CDR2 ANQGSEA. Deletions cut 1 base from V and 1 base from J, with 16 bases between. The CDR3 extends over 16 amino acids. For the CDR3, the DNA is TGCAGCGTTGAAGTGATGGGGGAGGGCAGTAACTATGGCTACACCTTC. This codes for CSVEVMGEGSNYGYTF.

The CDR3 nucleotides read TGCGCCAGCAGCTTGACCCCTATGAGAAACCCCCCTAACTATGGCTACACCTTC. Translated: CASSLTPMRNPPNYGYTF. The chain couples TRBV5-1 to TRBJ1-2, with unresolved D. This CDR3 has 18 residues. Germline lookup yields CDR1 SGHRS and CDR2 YFSETQ. Between the trimmed V and J ends, which lost 1 base and 0 bases, there was a span of 19 bases.

The chain carries TRBV4-3 and TRBJ2-7; 7 nucleotides align to TRBD1. Germline V gene sequence: CDR1 LGHNA, CDR2 YSLEER. The CDR3 contains 14 residues. J was trimmed by 6 bases and V by 3 bases; bases with no gene match: 8. The chain's CDR3 is CASSQDQTGLEQYF. CDR3 sequence (DNA): TGCGCCAGCAGCCAGGACCAGACAGGGCTCGAGCAGTACTTC.

About this clone: Other DNA sequences from this sample encode an identical CDR3 as well. This rearrangement joins TRBV5-1 to TRBJ1-2, with D maybe TRBD1 (6 bases). This CDR3 has 13 amino acids. Germline CDR1 reads SGHRS; CDR2 reads YFSETQ. The germline V and J ends were trimmed by 4 bases and 3 bases, with 10 bases remaining between them. The CDR3 DNA reads TGCGCCAGCAGCCCGGACAGCGACTATGGCTACACCTTC. Translating gives CASSPDSDYGYTF.

This chain uses TRBV5-4 with TRBJ1-1, with 7 positions matching TRBD1. V was clipped by 4 bases and J by 1 base; unmatched bases: 7. This CDR3 region has 15 residues. CDR1 and CDR2 (germline): SGHNT, YYREEE (reference sequence). This CDR3 is CASSAGGTENTEAFF. Here the CDR3 DNA reads TGTGCCAGCAGCGCTGGAGGGACAGAGAACACTGAAGCTTTCTTT. The whole variable domain, filled in from reference TRBV5-4 and TRBJ1-1, reads ETGVTQSPTHLIKTRGQQVTLRCSSQSGHNTVSWYQQALGQGPQFIFQYYREEENGRGNFPPRFSGLQFPNYSSELNVNALELDDSALYLCASSAGGTENTEAFFGQGTRLTVV.

The chain joins TRBV29-1 to TRBJ2-7; 7 bases are a match to TRBD1. The CDR3 contains 13 residues. The germline V gene encodes CDR1 SQVTM and CDR2 ANQGSEA. With 7 bases clipped from V and 3 bases from J, the junction kept 9 bases outside the gene matches. The CDR3 sequence: CSAVQGQLYEQYF. The CDR3 bases are TGCAGCGCCGTTCAGGGACAGCTCTACGAGCAGTACTTC.

The chain is built from TRBV6-5 and TRBJ1-2; weak D call: TRBD1 (5 bases). The CDR3 extends over 14 amino acids. V was cut by 5 bases and J by 4 bases, with 14 bases left in between. From germline, CDR1 is MNHEY and CDR2 SVGAGI. CDR3 loop: CASSPSAGLYGYTF. As DNA, the CDR3 is TGTGCCAGCAGTCCCTCGGCAGGGCTCTATGGCTACACCTTC.

The rearrangement uses TRBV5-1 and TRBJ2-6; 7 bases are shared with TRBD1. Per germline, CDR1 SGHRS and CDR2 YFSETQ. CDR3 size: 18 residues. The ends lost 2 bases at V and 0 bases at J; junction bases unmatched: 8. Here the CDR3 DNA reads TGCGCCAGCAGCTTAGGGGGCAGCACGAGCTCTGGGGCCAACGTCCTGACTTTC. As protein: CASSLGGSTSSGANVLTF.

The rearrangement links TRBV19 to TRBJ2-2; 7 bases match TRBD1. The V gene's germline CDR1 is LNHDA and CDR2 SQIVND (reference sequence). The CDR3 sequence is 16 residues long. J lost 0 bases, V lost 4 bases, and 5 bases had no gene match. For the CDR3, the DNA is TGTGCCAGTAGTACACCGGGACAGCCGAACACCGGGGAGCTGTTTTTT. Translated: CASSTPGQPNTGELFF.

The gene calls are TRBV30 and TRBJ1-5, with TRBD1 as a possible D gene (6 bases). V lost 0 bases and J lost 7, with 10 bases in between. The CDR3 contains 13 residues. The germline gives CDR1 GTSNPN, CDR2 SVGIG (reference sequence). CDR3 residues: CAWSVLGGQPQHF. The CDR3, as DNA: TGTGCCTGGAGTGTACTTGGGGGCCAGCCCCAGCATTTT.

This clone was found a few times. The rearrangement links TRBV24-1 to TRBJ1-1; the D is unclear. The CDR3 has 12 amino acids. V was cut by 11 bases and J by 2 bases, with 11 bases left in between. Germline V gene lookup returns CDR1 KGHDR and CDR2 SFDVKD. CDR3: CAISTSNTEAFF. The CDR3, as DNA: TGTGCCATCTCAACAAGTAACACTGAAGCTTTCTTT.

DNA of the CDR3: TGTGCCAGTAGTAAGGGGATGGACACCGGGGAGCTGTTTTTT. It translates to CASSKGMDTGELFF. This chain uses TRBV19 with TRBJ2-2; maybe TRBD1 (5 bases). Trimming shortened V by 4 bases and J by 3 bases, and 9 bases separated the two germline ends. Germline assignment: CDR1 LNHDA and CDR2 SQIVND (reference sequence). The CDR3 runs 14 residues.

V is TRBV9 and J is TRBJ1-3; 10 bases align to TRBD1. Germline CDR1 SGDLS, CDR2 YYNGEE. V dropped 0 bases and J dropped 6; count of bases not matched to a gene: 6. The CDR3 totals 16 residues. The CDR3 protein is CASSVGQGALENTIYF. In DNA, the CDR3 is TGTGCCAGCAGCGTAGGACAGGGGGCCCTCGAAAACACCATATATTTT.

This chain links TRBV29-1 with TRBJ2-2; D perhaps matches TRBD2 (6 bases). This CDR3 contains 13 residues. Germline CDR1 reads SQVTM; CDR2 reads ANQGSEA. Trimming left V 6 bases short and J 4 bases short, with 12 bases between. In DNA, the CDR3 is TGCAGCGTAACCGGGGGAATCACCGGGGAGCTGTTTTTT. Its protein is CSVTGGITGELFF.

This rearrangement joins TRBV6-2 or TRBV6-3 to TRBJ1-1; D unclear. The ends were cut back, 0 bases at V and 6 bases at J, with 11 bases in the middle. The germline V gene encodes CDR1 MNHEY and CDR2 SVGEGT. This CDR3 is 14 amino acids long. As DNA, the CDR3 is TGTGCCAGCAGTTACTCGATCGGGGTCTCTGAAGCTTTCTTT. Translating it yields CASSYSIGVSEAFF.